The 9 T cell receptor beta chains in this list originate from one sample, sequenced in a study of metastatic and nonmetastatic thyroid tumors. TCRdb re-analyzed the PCR reads through MiXCR. The sample includes 45,000 to 65,000 clones, roughly 18% seen only once; the top ten take approximately 3.1%. The entire patient cohort was treatment-naive prior to thyroid surgery. Sequenced: blood. These TCRs come from a female donor with papillary thyroid cancer or a benign thyroid nodule (not recorded which). Some clones in this sample may be carry-over from other donors' samples.

Note on this clone: At one of its ends the junction is not consistent with the germline gene, which may arise from a read error. The V gene is TRBV6-1, the J gene TRBJ1-2; possibly TRBD1 for D (6 bases). This CDR3 has 12 residues. The V gene's germline CDR1 is MNHNS and CDR2 SASEGT. The CDR3 DNA sequence: TGTTCCAGCAGTCCACACAGGGATGTCTACACCTTC. This translates into CSSSPHRDVYTF.

The genes are TRBV30 and TRBJ2-4, with TRBD2 matching over 10 bases. CDR3 length equals 18 residues. Germline assignment: CDR1 GTSNPN and CDR2 SVGIG (reference sequence). V lost 3 bases to trimming and J lost 0 bases; unmatched junction nucleotides: 11. The CDR3: CAWSGGLAFVLAKNIQYF. In DNA, the CDR3 is TGTGCCTGGAGCGGGGGACTAGCGTTTGTTCTAGCCAAAAACATTCAGTACTTC.

In its sample, this clone ranks as medium-sized. The V and J genes are TRBV20-1 and TRBJ2-7, with D hard to call. The CDR3 has 15 residues. CDR1 and CDR2 (germline): DFQATT, SNEGSKA (reference sequence). V was trimmed by 0 bases and J by 4 bases, leaving 16 bases between them. CDR3 protein: CSARDYGSIAYEQYF. The CDR3 nucleotides read TGCAGTGCTAGAGATTATGGGTCTATTGCGTACGAGCAGTACTTC.

This clone was seen at least ten times. The V call is TRBV27, the J call TRBJ1-5; no clear D gene. The V and J ends lost 5 bases and 6 bases respectively, with 11 bases between them. The length of the CDR3 is 13 residues. In germline, CDR1 is MNHEY, CDR2 SMNVEV (reference sequence). CDR3 sequence reads: CASSRLGSQPQHF. The CDR3 coding sequence is TGTGCCAGCAGTCGACTAGGGAGTCAGCCCCAGCATTTT.

The chain combines TRBV7-9 with TRBJ1-5; no reliable D call. The V and J ends lost 2 bases and 13 bases respectively, with 15 bases between them. The CDR3 contains 13 residues. CDR1 and CDR2 (germline): SEHNR, FQNEAQ (reference sequence). The CDR3 is CASSLREDHPQHF. The CDR3 bases are TGTGCCAGCAGCTTAAGGGAGGACCATCCTCAGCATTTT.

This clone was found many times. This may come from a read error, since a much larger clone is one base off. The chain has TRBV6-6 and TRBJ2-1; tentative D call: TRBD1 (5 bases). CDR1 and CDR2 from the germline V gene are MNHNY and SVGAGI (reference sequence). This CDR3 is built from 16 residues. V lost 2 bases to trimming and J lost 6 bases, with 17 bases between them. The CDR3 sequence: CASSYAIESGANEQFF. The CDR3 nucleotides read TGTGCCAGCAGTTACGCCATCGAGTCTGGGGCCAATGAGCAGTTCTTC.

The rearrangement joins TRBV11-2 to TRBJ2-1; 14 nucleotides match TRBD2. The CDR3 has 16 residues. Per germline, CDR1 SGHAT and CDR2 FQNNGV. After removal of 5 bases from V and 9 bases from J, the junction contained 9 bases not matched to a gene. The CDR3 reads CASSEAGTSGRVEQFF. The CDR3 coding sequence is TGTGCCAGCAGCGAAGCCGGGACTAGCGGGAGAGTTGAGCAGTTCTTC.

This clone has a count of ten or more. The chain carries TRBV20-1 and TRBJ1-3, with no clear D. CDR3 length: 14 residues. Trimming stripped 5 bases from V and 0 bases from J, with 11 bases between. The V gene's germline CDR1 is DFQATT and CDR2 SNEGSKA (reference sequence). The CDR3 DNA reads as TGCAGTGCTGCGACTCCTAACTCTGGAAACACCATATATTTT. Protein sequence: CSAATPNSGNTIYF.

This clone has a count of ten or more. J is TRBJ2-5 and V is TRBV9; 8 bases are shared with TRBD2. Germline assignment: CDR1 SGDLS and CDR2 YYNGEE. This CDR3 is 14 amino acids long. Losses at the gene ends were 5 bases for V and 2 bases for J; bases not matched to a gene: 5. The CDR3, as DNA: TGTGCCAGCAGTAGCGGGGAACTTCAAGAGACCCAGTACTTC. Translation gives CASSSGELQETQYF.